This T cell receptor beta chain was profiled in a study of shared clonotypes between healthy human individuals. Study information: Every donor yielded three CD4 naive, three CD4 memory, two CD8 naive and one CD8 memory plate. Overall study findings and caveats: Depth of sequencing was expected to influence donor clonotype sharing. Generally, naive subsets (rather than memory subsets) showed larger estimated richness.

Points on this clone: The antigen is not known.

In the sorted-subset replicate PCRs, about 200 ng DNA, roughly 30,000 T cell genomes, was used. Here immunoSEQ multiplex PCR was the method, and the copy in TCRdb shows in-frame clones only, minus some. The sample consists of 2 million to 2.5 million clones, about 92% of them appearing once. Germline V CDR1 and CDR2: ENHRY, SYGVKD. CDR3 length: 15 residues. J was trimmed by 2 bases and V by 5 bases; bases with no gene match: 7. The rearrangement links TRBV10-3 to TRBJ2-7, with 9 nucleotides matching TRBD1. This sequence was found in a man in his late teens or twenties in good health. Some clones in this sample may be carry-over from other donors' samples. The source material was naive CD4+ T cells from PBMCs. Regarding subset: CD45RA+ positively selected. CDR3 in amino acids: CAISMTGTGTYEQYF. The CDR3 bases are TGTGCCATCAGTATGACCGGGACAGGGACCTACGAGCAGTACTTC.